The entry that follows covers one T cell receptor beta chain sequence. Its antigen remains unidentified. In the authors' workflow: A productive frequency of 2.59 x 10-5 was the lowest detectable. Method: immunoSEQ multiplex PCR; TCRdb's copy keeps in-frame clones and lacks some. V and J calls and clone size follow that table, whereas D and trimming were derived from the DNA. The top ten hold 8.6% of the sample, which has around 20,000 clones, around 76% seen once. This record comes from a study of STAT5B mutations in CD4+ large granular lymphocyte leukemia. Study observations and caveats: Main leukemic clonotypes were patient-specific, but under 30% appeared at low frequency elsewhere. 8/27 top patient clones versus 2/35 control clones were TRBV06-family. Patient CD4-sorted repertoires looked more clonal than healthy CD4+ repertoires, even without putative leukemic clones.

The CDR3 sequence is 16 residues long. The V gene end was trimmed by 4 bases and the J gene end by 10 bases; junction bases not matched to a gene: 16. The germline V gene has CDR1 SGHDN and CDR2 FVKESK. Sequencing was performed on CD4+ T cells from blood buffy coats. The chain recombines TRBV14 with TRBJ2-1, with TRBD2 matching 7 bases. The TCR was taken from a human donor in good health. The CDR3 loop reads CASSRQPGLGPREQFF. The DNA for the CDR3 is TGTGCCAGCAGCCGACAGCCCGGACTAGGCCCCCGAGAGCAGTTCTTC.